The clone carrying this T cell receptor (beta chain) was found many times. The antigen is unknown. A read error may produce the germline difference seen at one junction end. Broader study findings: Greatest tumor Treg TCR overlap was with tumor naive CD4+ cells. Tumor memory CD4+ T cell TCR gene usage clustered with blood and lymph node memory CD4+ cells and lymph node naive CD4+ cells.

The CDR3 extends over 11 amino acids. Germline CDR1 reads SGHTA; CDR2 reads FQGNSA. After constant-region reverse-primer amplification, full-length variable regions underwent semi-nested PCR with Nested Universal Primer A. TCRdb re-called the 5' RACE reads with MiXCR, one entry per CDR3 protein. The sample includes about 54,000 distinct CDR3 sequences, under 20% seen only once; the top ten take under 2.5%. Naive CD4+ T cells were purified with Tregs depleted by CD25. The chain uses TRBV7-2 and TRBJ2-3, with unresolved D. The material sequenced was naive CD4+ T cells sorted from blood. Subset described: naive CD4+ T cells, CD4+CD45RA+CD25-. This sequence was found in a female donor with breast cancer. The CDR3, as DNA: TGTGCCAGCAGCTTCACATATACGCAGTATTTT. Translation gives CASSFTYTQYF.